The 30 T cell receptor beta chains presented below share a single source sample, sequenced in a study of cytomegalovirus exposure and HLA in healthy donors. Primers: 60 Vbeta forward and 13 Jbeta reverse. Method: immunoSEQ multiplex PCR; TCRdb's copy keeps in-frame clones and lacks some. The data hold over 150,000 clones, with less than 80% observed a single time. The sequenced material came from PBMCs. These receptors were taken from a man aged 35-49 years in good health and CMV-seronegative.

Here the CDR3 reads CASSERASTNEKLFF. The CDR3 bases are TGTGCCAGCAGTGAGAGGGCCTCAACTAATGAAAAACTGTTTTTT. The chain joins TRBV6-4 to TRBJ1-4, with no clear D. V lost 3 bases, J lost 0 bases, and 8 bases lay in between. CDR1 and CDR2 (germline): MRHNA, SNTAGT. The CDR3 extends over 15 amino acids.

Notes on this clone: Additional DNA sequences in this sample encode the identical CDR3. V gene TRBV7-3 combines with J gene TRBJ1-6; D gene uncertain. This CDR3 comprises 15 residues. Trimming took off 6 bases at V and 6 bases at J, with 15 bases between the two ends. The germline CDR1 and CDR2 sequences are SGHTA and FQGTGA. The CDR3: CASSSQGSGNSPLHF. The DNA of the CDR3 is TGTGCCAGCAGTTCCCAAGGGAGTGGTAATTCACCCCTCCACTTT.

V gene TRBV5-5 combines with J gene TRBJ1-6; possible D gene TRBD1, 5 bases. Trimming removed 6 bases at V and 6 bases at J, with 10 bases between. CDR3 length equals 13 residues. Germline CDR1 and CDR2: SGHKS and YYEKEE (reference sequence). The CDR3 DNA is TGTGCCAGCACCCGACAGCCTAATTCACCCCTCCACTTT. Its translation is CASTRQPNSPLHF.

The J gene is TRBJ2-3, the V gene TRBV7-9; 10 bases fit TRBD2. Germline V gene lookup returns CDR1 SEHNR and CDR2 FQNEAQ (reference sequence). V gave up 5 bases and J gave up 3 bases; unmatched junction bases: 5. The CDR3 is 15 amino acids. The CDR3 reads CASSRTSGVTDTQYF. CDR3 DNA sequence: TGTGCCAGCAGCAGAACTAGCGGGGTTACAGATACGCAGTATTTT.

This rearrangement joins TRBV5-4 to TRBJ1-3, with 11 bases matching TRBD1. This CDR3 is built from 18 residues. Germline CDR1 and CDR2: SGHNT and YYREEE (reference sequence). Trimming took 0 bases from V and 3 from J; bases not matched to a gene: 8. This chain's CDR3 is CASSLANSGQGGGNTIYF. CDR3 DNA sequence: TGTGCCAGCAGCTTGGCCAACTCGGGACAGGGGGGTGGAAACACCATATATTTT.

The sample holds a few counts of this clone. The chain is built from TRBV10-2 and TRBJ2-5, with TRBD2 identical over 10 bases. Trimming removed 7 bases from V and 5 bases from J; junction bases left unmatched: 4. CDR3 length: 13 amino acids. The germline gives CDR1 WSHSY, CDR2 SAAADI. The CDR3 sequence is CASKRGGHETQYF. The CDR3 DNA follows: TGCGCCAGCAAGCGGGGGGGCCATGAGACCCAGTACTTC.

The chain links TRBV28 to TRBJ1-2; D remains unclear. Germline loops: CDR1 MDHEN, CDR2 SYDVKM. This CDR3 spans 13 amino acids. V was shortened by 3 bases and J by 8 bases, with 13 bases between the two germline ends. DNA for the CDR3: TGTGCCAGCAGTTTCCCCTGGGGAGGAGGCTACACCTTC. Residues: CASSFPWGGGYTF.

This chain joins TRBV13 and TRBJ1-2; D is possibly TRBD1 (5 bases). This CDR3 is 13 amino acids long. Trimming pared 1 base from V and 4 bases from J, leaving 7 bases between. The germline CDR1 and CDR2 sequences are PRHDT and FYEKMQ (reference sequence). CDR3: CASSLAGFYGYTF. The DNA for the CDR3 is TGTGCCAGCAGCTTAGCAGGGTTCTATGGCTACACCTTC.

This rearrangement joins TRBV6-4 to TRBJ2-3; 10 bases fit TRBD2. Germline V CDR1 and CDR2: MRHNA, SNTAGT. This CDR3 is 15 amino acids long. Losses at the gene ends were 5 bases for V and 5 bases for J; bases not matched to a gene: 7. The CDR3 spells CASSPGLAWEDTQYF. CDR3 sequence (DNA): TGTGCCAGCAGTCCGGGACTAGCGTGGGAAGATACGCAGTATTTT.

In this sample, this clone turned up once. This sequence joins TRBV7-9 and TRBJ2-1, with 9 bases identical to TRBD2. Germline CDR1 reads SEHNR; CDR2 reads FQNEAQ (reference sequence). The CDR3 loop spans 18 amino acids. The junction had 12 bases not matched to a gene; V was cut back by 0 bases and J by 6 bases. The CDR3 spells CASSLADGRGGTTNEQFF. CDR3 coding DNA: TGTGCCAGCAGCTTAGCGGATGGGCGGGGGGGAACGACCAATGAGCAGTTCTTC.

The chain joins TRBV6-1 to TRBJ2-2; 9 nucleotides align to TRBD1. In germline, CDR1 is MNHNS, CDR2 SASEGT. The CDR3 runs 16 residues. The trim removed 6 bases at V and 7 bases at J, leaving 12 bases unmatched. This CDR3 is CASSERQGGGVGELFF. The CDR3 nucleotides read TGTGCCAGCAGCGAAAGACAGGGGGGCGGGGTCGGGGAGCTGTTTTTT.

The chain has TRBV10-3 and TRBJ1-2; the match to TRBD1 covers 9 bases. The CDR3 runs 17 residues. The V and J ends lost 4 bases and 7 bases, in that order; junction bases with no gene match: 16. CDR1 ENHRY and CDR2 SYGVKD come from the germline V gene. The CDR3 coding sequence is TGTGCCATCAGTGGATGGGACAGGGAGGAATGGATGGGTGGCTACACCTTC. This codes for CAISGWDREEWMGGYTF.

The gene calls are TRBV10-2 and TRBJ2-6; TRBD1 agrees at 7 bases. CDR1 and CDR2 (germline): WSHSY, SAAADI. This CDR3 is 15 amino acids long. With 7 bases clipped from V and 4 bases from J, the junction kept 7 bases outside the gene matches. The CDR3 loop is CASKDRSAGANVLTF. CDR3 nucleotides: TGCGCCAGCAAGGACAGGAGCGCGGGGGCCAACGTCCTGACTTTC.

This clone has just one count. This chain connects TRBV29-1 to TRBJ2-2, with 9 bases aligning to TRBD2. There are 14 residues in the CDR3. Per the germline V gene, CDR1 is SQVTM and CDR2 is ANQGSEA. V gave up 4 bases and J gave up 6 bases; unmatched junction bases: 6. As DNA, the CDR3 is TGCAGCGTTGCAAATAGCGGGGGTTCCGGGGAGCTGTTTTTT. Its protein product is CSVANSGGSGELFF.

J is TRBJ1-1 and V is TRBV27; D is perhaps TRBD1 (5 bases). V dropped 2 bases and J dropped 6 bases, with 16 bases sitting between them. The CDR3 is 15 amino acids. In germline, CDR1 is MNHEY, CDR2 SMNVEV (reference sequence). DNA of the CDR3: TGTGCCAGCAGTTTACAGGGTAGGGGCATTCCTGAAGCTTTCTTT. It specifies CASSLQGRGIPEAFF.

The chain combines TRBV6-1 with TRBJ2-2; 7 nucleotides line up with TRBD1. V lost 6 bases and J lost 6; bases outside the gene matches: 7. Germline loops: CDR1 MNHNS, CDR2 SASEGT. This CDR3 contains 14 residues. The CDR3 sequence: CASSYLTGAGELFF. Here the CDR3 DNA reads TGTGCCAGCAGCTACCTAACAGGGGCCGGGGAGCTGTTTTTT.

The chain links TRBV28 to TRBJ2-2; 8 bases align to TRBD2. V lost 7 bases, J lost 4 bases, and 8 bases stayed unmatched. Germline CDR1 reads MDHEN; CDR2 reads SYDVKM. This CDR3 is 15 amino acids long. The CDR3 reads CASKPGGAGTGELFF. The CDR3 DNA follows: TGTGCCAGCAAACCGGGGGGGGCAGGCACCGGGGAGCTGTTTTTT.

The V gene is TRBV27, the J gene TRBJ2-7; the D gene is possibly TRBD2 (6 bases). Looked up from germline, CDR1 is MNHEY and CDR2 is SMNVEV (reference sequence). Trimming took 3 bases from V and 3 from J, leaving 9 bases between them. The CDR3 sequence is 13 residues long. The CDR3 DNA sequence: TGTGCCAGCAGTTTGGAGGGGAACTACGAGCAGTACTTC. Protein: CASSLEGNYEQYF.

The chain recombines TRBV5-4 with TRBJ2-1; D is unclear. Germline V CDR1 and CDR2: SGHNT, YYREEE (reference sequence). This CDR3 is 13 amino acids long. V was shortened by 0 bases and J by 6 bases, with 7 bases between the two germline ends. CDR3 DNA: TGTGCCAGCAGCTTGGATTGGCCCAATGAGCAGTTCTTC. This translates into CASSLDWPNEQFF.

The gene calls are TRBV5-1 and TRBJ2-1; no firm D call. The CDR3 extends over 15 amino acids. In germline, CDR1 is SGHRS, CDR2 YFSETQ. Trimming took off 4 bases at V and 0 bases at J, with 11 bases between the two ends. The CDR3 coding sequence is TGCGCCAGCAGCCTTGATCCGGTCTCCTACAATGAGCAGTTCTTC. This gives the protein CASSLDPVSYNEQFF. Full variable domain (outside the CDR3, taken from reference TRBV5-1 and TRBJ2-1): KAGVTQTPRYLIKTRGQQVTLSCSPISGHRSVSWYQQTPGQGLQFLFEYFSETQRNKGNFPGRFSGRQFSNSRSEMNVSTLELGDSALYLCASSLDPVSYNEQFFGPGTRLTVL.

This clone was counted only a few times. V usage is TRBV2 and J usage is TRBJ1-2; D gene ambiguous. There are 15 residues in the CDR3. V was cut by 4 bases and J by 1 base, with 13 bases left in between. Germline V CDR1 and CDR2: SNHLY, FYNNEI. The CDR3: CASSAGRVNNYGYTF. In DNA, the CDR3 is TGTGCCAGCAGTGCCGGGAGGGTGAATAACTATGGCTACACCTTC.

The CDR3: CASSIRTGGYSNQPQHF. CDR3 bases: TGTGCCAGTAGTATCCGGACAGGGGGCTATAGCAATCAGCCCCAGCATTTT. The chain links TRBV19 to TRBJ1-5, with 11 bases fitting TRBD1. With V trimmed by 3 bases and J by 0 bases, 4 bases remained unmatched. Germline-derived CDR1 and CDR2 are LNHDA and SQIVND (reference sequence). There are 17 residues in the CDR3.

The CDR3 DNA is TGCGCCAGCAGCCAACCACTAGCGGGGGGGCCCAGGAATGAGCAGTTCTTC. Protein product: CASSQPLAGGPRNEQFF. The chain has TRBV4-1 and TRBJ2-1, with 13 bases identical to TRBD2. There are 17 residues in the CDR3. CDR1 MGHRA and CDR2 YSYEKL come from the germline V gene. V was clipped by 2 bases and J by 7 bases; unmatched bases: 8.

The V call is TRBV10-3, the J call TRBJ1-3; possible D gene TRBD1, 6 bases. From germline, CDR1 is ENHRY and CDR2 SYGVKD. V gave up 7 bases and J gave up 3 bases, with 16 bases separating them. The CDR3 contains 15 residues. The CDR3 coding sequence is TGTGCCATCACCCCCGGCTCACAGGGTGGAAACACCATATATTTT. Protein product: CAITPGSQGGNTIYF.

The chain links TRBV29-1 to TRBJ1-2; D might be TRBD1 (6 bases). With 2 bases removed from V and 6 bases from J, the gap between germline ends came to 13 bases. The CDR3 covers 13 residues. The germline V gene has CDR1 SQVTM and CDR2 ANQGSEA. The CDR3 region is CSVETGKYDGYTF. CDR3 in DNA: TGCAGCGTTGAAACAGGGAAATACGATGGCTACACCTTC.

For the CDR3, the DNA is TGTGCTAGTGGTGGCGGGACTGTGTGGTTCTTC. Protein: CASGGGTVWFF. The chain has TRBV12-5 and TRBJ2-1; TRBD2 might be the D (6 bases). Germline CDR1 LGHNT, CDR2 FRNRAP. CDR3 length equals 11 residues. The ends were cut back, 5 bases at V and 15 bases at J, with 14 bases in the middle.

V is TRBV6-1 and J is TRBJ1-5; D is ambiguous. Germline V gene data show CDR1 as MNHNS and CDR2 as SASEGT. V lost 2 bases and J lost 1, with 12 bases in between. CDR3 length: 16 residues. In nucleotides, the CDR3 is TGTGCCAGCAGTGAATTCGACAATTTGAGCAATCAGCCCCAGCATTTT. Its translation: CASSEFDNLSNQPQHF.

This clone was found a few times. The genes are TRBV6-1 and TRBJ1-5, with D tentatively TRBD1 (5 bases). Trimming pared 10 bases from V and 2 bases from J, leaving 12 bases between. Germline values: CDR1 MNHNS, CDR2 SASEGT. This CDR3 has 13 residues. This CDR3 reads CATKGDGNQPQHF. CDR3 DNA: TGTGCCACCAAAGGGGATGGCAATCAGCCCCAGCATTTT.

V is TRBV10-2 and J is TRBJ2-3, with 9 bases lining up with TRBD2. The J segment lost 4 bases and the V segment lost 4 bases, leaving 9 bases of the junction unmatched. CDR3 size: 16 residues. Germline V gene sequence: CDR1 WSHSY, CDR2 SAAADI. The CDR3: CASSVGRGGGSDTQYF. CDR3 DNA: TGCGCCAGCAGTGTTGGGCGGGGGGGCGGTTCAGATACGCAGTATTTT.

The chain couples TRBV5-6 to TRBJ2-7; no firm D call. Trimming stripped 1 base from V and 4 bases from J, with 12 bases between. The germline gives CDR1 SGHDT, CDR2 YYEEEE. This CDR3 comprises 14 residues. CDR3 region: CASSLLLAEYEQYF. In DNA, the CDR3 is TGTGCCAGCAGCTTGTTACTTGCGGAGTACGAGCAGTACTTC.